This TCR beta chain was recovered during a study of blood T cell repertoires in COVID-19. CDR1 is SGHAT and CDR2 is FQNNGV in the germline V gene. This CDR3 is 15 amino acids long. The V segment lost 5 bases and the J segment 0 bases; nucleotides outside the gene matches: 5. Profiling relied on immunoSEQ multiplex PCR, and the TCRdb table lists in-frame clones only, not all of them. The sample records under 350,000 clones, 85% to 90% being singletons. This chain joins TRBV11-2 and TRBJ1-1; 8 bases are a match to TRBD1. The sequence was obtained from a man aged 65-85 years with acute or convalescent COVID-19. The sample taken for sequencing was peripheral blood. The CDR3: CASSLTGVMNTEAFF. CDR3 bases: TGTGCCAGCAGCCTGACAGGGGTCATGAACACTGAAGCTTTCTTT.